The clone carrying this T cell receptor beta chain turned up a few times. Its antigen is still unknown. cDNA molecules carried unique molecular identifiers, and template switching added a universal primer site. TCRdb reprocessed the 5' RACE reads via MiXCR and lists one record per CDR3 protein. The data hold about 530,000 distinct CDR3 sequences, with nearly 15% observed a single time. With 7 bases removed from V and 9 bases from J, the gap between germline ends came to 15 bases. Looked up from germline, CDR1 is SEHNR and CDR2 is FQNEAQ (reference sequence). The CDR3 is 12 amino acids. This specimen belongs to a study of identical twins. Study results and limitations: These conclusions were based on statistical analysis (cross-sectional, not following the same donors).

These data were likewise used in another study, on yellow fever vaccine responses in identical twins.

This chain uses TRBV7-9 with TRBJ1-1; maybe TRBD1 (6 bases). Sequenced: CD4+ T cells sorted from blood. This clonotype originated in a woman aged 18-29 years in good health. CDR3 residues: CASTNAGQQAFF. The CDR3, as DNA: TGTGCCAGCACCAACGCTGGACAGCAAGCTTTCTTT.